Presented here are 27 T cell receptor beta chains from one specimen sequenced in a study of tissue T cells after allogeneic stem cell transplantation. Sequencing was performed with immunoSEQ multiplex PCR; in TCRdb, only in-frame clones are kept and a portion is missing. Of tens of thousands of clones listed, around 70% were seen once; the top ten hold about 0.55%. Sequenced: sorted cells pooled from one or two spleens. The receptors come from a pool of C57BL/6 mice in good health.

The sample holds a few counts of this clone. The gene names here belong to mouse. Different DNA sequences within this sample yield the same CDR3. CDR3: CASSLQGSGNTLYF. The DNA read from the CDR3 is TGTGCCAGCAGTCTACAGGGTTCTGGAAATACGCTCTAT. The chain joins TRBV15 to TRBJ1-3, with D tentatively TRBD1 (6 bases). The read comes to an end 1 residue before the CDR3 does, leaving the germline J gene to fill in the end. Germline CDR1 SGHND, CDR2 FRSKSL. This CDR3 has 14 residues. V gave up 5 bases and J gave up 0 bases, with 8 bases separating them.

As regards this clone: These gene names are mouse names. The CDR3 is cut off 1 residue early in the read; its end comes from the germline J gene. V gene TRBV12-1 combines with J gene TRBJ2-2; D remains ambiguous. V was trimmed by 2 bases and J by 1 base, leaving 4 bases between them. The CDR3 totals 13 residues. The germline CDR1 and CDR2 sequences are SGHSN and HYEKVE. The CDR3 protein is CASSRINTGQLYF. The DNA read from the CDR3 is TGTGCCAGCTCTCGGATAAACACCGGGCAGCTCTAC.

Concerning this clone: Gene names follow the mouse nomenclature. The read terminates 1 residue before the CDR3 end, so the remaining end is supplied by the germline J gene. The V and J genes are TRBV5 and TRBJ1-1, with D possibly matching TRBD1 (5 bases). The CDR3 extends over 15 amino acids. The germline gives CDR1 LGHNA, CDR2 YNLKQL (reference sequence). V shed 2 bases and J shed 0 bases, with 10 bases lying between them. This CDR3 reads CASSQSRDANTEVFF. The CDR3 bases that were read are TGTGCCAGCAGCCAATCCAGGGACGCAAACACAGAAGTCTTC.

This clone was counted only a few times. Mouse gene names and germline throughout. The read comes to an end 1 residue before the CDR3 does, leaving the germline J gene to fill in the end. The chain uses TRBV19 and TRBJ1-3; no firm D call. V lost 7 bases and J lost 2, with 4 bases in between. The CDR3 extends over 11 amino acids. Germline CDR1 FNHDT, CDR2 SITEND (reference sequence). CDR3 amino acids: CASGTGNTLYF. Partial CDR3 DNA: TGTGCCAGCGGGACTGGAAATACGCTCTAT.

Regarding this clone: Genes here carry mouse names. The read stops 1 residue short of the end of the CDR3; the missing end is completed from the germline J gene. This chain links TRBV1 with TRBJ2-4, with 8 positions matching TRBD2. The ends lost 0 bases at V and 2 bases at J; junction bases unmatched: 7. Germline CDR1 is NSQYPW and CDR2 is LRSPGD (reference sequence). The CDR3 covers 17 residues. The CDR3 sequence is CTCSAERGGRVQNTLYF. CDR3 bases read: TGCACCTGCAGTGCAGAGAGGGGGGGCAGGGTTCAAAACACCTTGTAC.

In regard to this clone: Each gene name is a mouse one. The read ends 1 residue before the CDR3 terminus; that terminus is restored from the germline J gene. The rearrangement joins TRBV26 to TRBJ2-1, with 7 bases lining up with TRBD2. The CDR3 covers 14 residues. After removal of 2 bases from V and 3 bases from J, the junction contained 1 base not matched to a gene. Germline CDR1 reads KGHPV; CDR2 reads FQNQEV (reference sequence). CDR3: CASSLGGGYAEQFF. CDR3 bases read: TGTGCCAGCAGTCTGGGGGGGGGCTATGCTGAGCAGTTC.

This clone has only a few counts. Mouse gene names and germline throughout. The read halts 1 residue ahead of the CDR3 end, with the missing end drawn from the germline J gene. This rearrangement joins TRBV13-3 to TRBJ1-4; TRBD1 matches 8 bases. The germline CDR1 and CDR2 sequences are NNHDY and SYVADS. After removal of 2 bases from V and 4 bases from J, the junction contained 4 bases not matched to a gene. This CDR3 comprises 15 residues. The CDR3 loop reads CASSDAGGGNERLFF. The covered CDR3 bases are TGTGCCAGCAGTGACGCAGGGGGCGGCAACGAAAGATTATTT.

A remark on this clone: These gene names are mouse names. From the germline J gene comes the end of the CDR3, since the read stops 1 residue before it. The chain employs TRBV1 and TRBJ1-4; D is perhaps TRBD1 (5 bases). V was clipped by 5 bases and J by 4 bases, with 11 bases between them. The CDR3 length is 14 residues. Germline V gene data show CDR1 as NSQYPW and CDR2 as LRSPGD (reference sequence). The CDR3 sequence is CTCSPGGGNERLFF. The part of the CDR3 DNA that was read is TGCACCTGCAGTCCGGGGGGGGGCAACGAAAGATTATTT.

Of note for this clone: The genes are named according to mouse. The missing CDR3 end, 1 residue past where the read stops, is filled in from the germline J gene. The genes are TRBV29 and TRBJ2-7, with D possibly TRBD1 on 5 matching bases. With 7 bases removed from V and 4 bases from J, the gap between germline ends came to 8 bases. The CDR3 consists of 11 residues. The germline V gene has CDR1 MSHET and CDR2 SYDVDS. The part of the CDR3 DNA that was read is TGTGCTAGCACTCCAGGGTATGAACAGTAC. Protein: CASTPGYEQY. The entire CDR3 protein is CASTPGYEQYF.

As for this clone: Gene names are mouse gene names. With the read ending 1 residue before the CDR3 end, the germline J gene is used to fill in that end. The chain recombines TRBV1 with TRBJ2-5, with 9 bases aligning to TRBD2. The CDR3 is made up of 13 amino acids. J was trimmed by 6 bases and V by 5 bases; bases with no gene match: 3. The germline gives CDR1 NSQYPW, CDR2 LRSPGD (reference sequence). The CDR3 DNA, read in part, is TGCACCTGCAGTATGGGGGGGCGCGACACCCAGTAC. Its translation: CTCSMGGRDTQY. The full CDR3 protein reads CTCSMGGRDTQYF.

As regards this clone: Gene labels here are mouse ones. The CDR3 end falls 1 residue outside the read, so it is completed with the germline J gene. The rearrangement links TRBV31 to TRBJ1-3; 7 bases are a match to TRBD1. V lost 4 bases to trimming and J lost 2 bases; unmatched junction nucleotides: 2. From germline, CDR1 is GKSSPN and CDR2 SITVG. This CDR3 comprises 13 residues. Partial CDR3 DNA: TGTGCCTGGACCGACAGGGCTGGAAATACGCTCTAT. It is translated as CAWTDRAGNTLY. The whole CDR3 is CAWTDRAGNTLYF.

Comments on this clone: Here the gene names and germline are mouse. The CDR3 end lies 1 residue beyond the end of the read and is filled in from the germline J gene. The gene calls are TRBV17 and TRBJ2-5; maybe TRBD2 (7 bases). V lost 3 bases to trimming and J lost 0 bases, with 10 bases between them. CDR1 and CDR2 (germline): MNHDT, YYDKIL. The CDR3 runs 15 residues. The CDR3 region is CASSRRGANQDTQYF. The CDR3 DNA, read in part, is TGTGCTAGCAGTAGGAGGGGGGCGAACCAAGACACCCAGTAC.

As regards this clone: Germline and genes: mouse. The CDR3 extends 1 residue past the end of the read, so its final part is completed from the germline J gene. The chain combines TRBV19 with TRBJ2-7, with 11 bases identical to TRBD1. The CDR3 runs to 14 residues. Germline loops: CDR1 FNHDT, CDR2 SITEND (reference sequence). J lost 5 bases, V lost 5 bases, and 6 bases had no gene match. Incomplete CDR3 DNA: TGTGCCAGCAGAACCGGGACAGGGGGGAATGAACAGTAC. Its translation is CASRTGTGGNEQY. The entire CDR3 sequence reads CASRTGTGGNEQYF.

Turning to this clone: The gene names given are mouse names. Coverage ceases 1 residue before the CDR3 finishes, and the germline J gene fills in the end. V usage is TRBV26 and J usage is TRBJ2-3, with D perhaps TRBD2 (5 bases). V lost 4 bases to trimming and J lost 0 bases, with 11 bases between them. CDR3 length equals 15 residues. Per the germline V gene, CDR1 is KGHPV and CDR2 is FQNQEV (reference sequence). The CDR3 bases that were read are TGTGCCAGCAGTCCCCGCTGGGTTAGTGCAGAAACGCTGTAT. Translation gives CASSPRWVSAETLY. Given in full, the CDR3 is CASSPRWVSAETLYF.

In the case of this clone: These gene names are mouse names. The CDR3 end lies 1 residue beyond the end of the read and is filled in from the germline J gene. The chain is built from TRBV26 and TRBJ2-7, with D unresolved. The germline gives CDR1 KGHPV, CDR2 FQNQEV (reference sequence). This CDR3 comprises 13 residues. Deletions cut 0 bases from V and 0 bases from J, with 3 bases between. Incomplete CDR3 DNA: TGTGCCAGCAGTCTGTCGAACTCCTATGAACAGTAC. Its protein is CASSLSNSYEQY. The whole CDR3 is CASSLSNSYEQYF.

This clone has a handful of counts. Gene names and germline refer to mouse. The CDR3 is cut off 1 residue early in the read; its end comes from the germline J gene. This rearrangement joins TRBV16 to TRBJ1-4, with D maybe TRBD1 (6 bases). CDR3 size: 14 residues. From germline, CDR1 is SGHSA and CDR2 FRNQAP. V shed 2 bases and J shed 3 bases, with 7 bases lying between them. The CDR3 is CASSLQGTNERLFF. Partial CDR3 DNA: TGTGCAAGCAGCTTACAGGGGACCAACGAAAGATTATTT.

Remarks on this clone: The genes and germline here are from mouse. The read halts 1 residue ahead of the CDR3 end, with the missing end drawn from the germline J gene. This chain connects TRBV13-1 to TRBJ2-7; TRBD2 matches at 12 bases. This CDR3 region has 15 residues. Germline V gene sequence: CDR1 NSHNY, CDR2 SYGAGN. V dropped 3 bases and J dropped 2; count of bases not matched to a gene: 3. The CDR3 loop is CASSGGTGGTYEQYF. The CDR3 DNA, read in part, is TGTGCCAGCAGTGGCGGGACTGGGGGGACCTATGAACAGTAC.

On this clone itself: The germline and genes are mouse ones. The read ends 1 residue shy of where the CDR3 ends; the end is completed using the germline J gene. This chain uses TRBV13-3 with TRBJ1-4; D perhaps matches TRBD1 (5 bases). Looked up from germline, CDR1 is NNHDY and CDR2 is SYVADS. The CDR3 is 16 amino acids. V dropped 3 bases and J dropped 0 bases, with 12 bases sitting between them. The part of the CDR3 DNA that was read is TGTGCCAGCAGTGGACAGTCCCTAATTTCCAACGAAAGATTATTT. This encodes CASSGQSLISNERLF. The full CDR3 protein reads CASSGQSLISNERLFF.

Regarding this clone: Mouse germline and gene names are used. The read stops 1 residue short of the end of the CDR3; the missing end is completed from the germline J gene. This specimen includes other DNA sequences encoding the same CDR3. The chain has TRBV2 and TRBJ2-2; D is uncertain. The V gene lost 3 bases and the J gene lost 2 bases, with 7 bases spanning the gap. Germline V gives CDR1 LGHNA, CDR2 YSYQKL. The CDR3 runs 14 residues. The sequenced CDR3 bases are TGTGCCAGCAGCCAGGGTGGGAACACCGGGCAGCTCTAC. As protein: CASSQGGNTGQLY. The full CDR3 sequence reads CASSQGGNTGQLYF.

Regarding this clone: Each gene name is a mouse one. The DNA ends 1 residue before the CDR3 does, and the rest of the CDR3 is filled in from the germline J gene. This rearrangement joins TRBV13-1 to TRBJ1-3, with 7 nucleotides matching TRBD1. Germline V CDR1 and CDR2: NSHNY, SYGAGN. V lost 4 bases to trimming and J lost 0 bases; unmatched junction nucleotides: 7. The CDR3 loop spans 16 amino acids. CDR3 DNA (partial): TGTGCCAGCAGTCATGACAGGGCTTATTCTGGAAATACGCTCTAT. Translated: CASSHDRAYSGNTLY. The whole CDR3 protein is CASSHDRAYSGNTLYF.

A note on this clone: The genes are named according to mouse. From the germline J gene comes the end of the CDR3, since the read stops 1 residue before it. The chain combines TRBV20 with TRBJ2-2, with 10 bases matching TRBD1. CDR3 length: 12 residues. Germline trimming cut 5 bases from V and 6 bases from J; bases unmatched to any gene: 0. Germline values: CDR1 GFQATS, CDR2 STVNSAI. The CDR3 sequence is CGAGQGAGQLYF. CDR3 bases read: TGTGGTGCTGGACAGGGGGCCGGGCAGCTCTAC. The variable domain in full, with the rest retrieved from reference TRBV20 and TRBJ2-2, is GALVYQYPRRTICKSGTSMRMECQAVGFQATSVAWYRQSPQKTFELIALSTVNSAIKYEQNFTQEKFPISHPNLSFSSMTVLNAYLEDRGLYLCGAGQGAGQLYFGEGSKLTVL.

In its sample, this clone was seen a few times. The gene symbols are mouse symbols. With the read ending 1 residue before the CDR3 end, the germline J gene is used to fill in that end. The chain uses TRBV19 and TRBJ2-3; D remains unclear. CDR3 length: 14 residues. Germline CDR1 reads FNHDT; CDR2 reads SITEND (reference sequence). Trimming removed 1 base from V and 1 base from J, with 7 bases in between. The sequenced CDR3 bases are TGTGCCAGCAGTATACGGGATGGTGCAGAAACGCTGTAT. It codes for CASSIRDGAETLY. From start to end, the CDR3 is CASSIRDGAETLYF.

As to this clone: Here the gene names and germline are mouse. The read is 1 residue too short to cover the CDR3 end, so that end is filled in from the germline J gene. The V call is TRBV26, the J call TRBJ2-7; D may be TRBD2 (7 bases). The CDR3 covers 14 residues. Germline V gives CDR1 KGHPV, CDR2 FQNQEV (reference sequence). The V end was cut by 2 bases, the J end by 0 bases, with 8 bases between. Incomplete CDR3 DNA: TGTGCCAGCAGTCTGAGGGGGGCCTCCTATGAACAGTAC. Residues: CASSLRGASYEQY. The full-length CDR3 reads as CASSLRGASYEQYF. The full variable domain, with the rest looked up from reference TRBV26 and TRBJ2-7, is NSKVIQTPRYLVKGQGQKAKMRCIPEKGHPVVFWYQQNKNNEFKFLINFQNQEVLQQIDMTEKRFSAECPSNSPCSLEIQSSEAGDSALYLCASSLRGASYEQYFGPGTRLTVL.

About this clone itself: Gene and germline names: mouse. The DNA ends 1 residue before the CDR3 does, and the rest of the CDR3 is filled in from the germline J gene. The same CDR3 can be traced to other DNA sequences in this sample. The chain is built from TRBV13-2 and TRBJ2-5, with 10 bases that match TRBD2. V dropped 2 bases and J dropped 4; count of bases not matched to a gene: 1. The CDR3 is 14 amino acids. Per germline, CDR1 NNHNN and CDR2 SYGAGS (reference sequence). CDR3 DNA, as far as it was read: TGTGCCAGCGGTGAAGACTGGGGGGAAGACACCCAGTAC. Translated: CASGEDWGEDTQY. The CDR3, in full, reads CASGEDWGEDTQYF.

Concerning this clone: The gene symbols are mouse symbols. The read terminates 1 residue ahead of where the CDR3 ends, so the germline J gene completes it. This chain connects TRBV2 to TRBJ1-3, with D possibly matching TRBD1 (6 bases). CDR3 length equals 16 residues. Germline-derived CDR1 and CDR2 are LGHNA and YSYQKL. Trimming removed 3 bases at V and 0 bases at J, with 12 bases between. The sequenced CDR3 bases are TGTGCCAGCAGCCAGGGGACACCAAATTCTGGAAATACGCTCTAT. It translates to CASSQGTPNSGNTLY. Given in full, the CDR3 is CASSQGTPNSGNTLYF.

Concerning this clone itself: The listed genes are named as in mouse. The CDR3 bases that were read are TGTGCCAGCTCTCGGGGCTGGGGGGAGGGCTATGCTGAGCAGTTC. It yields the protein CASSRGWGEGYAEQF. The CDR3 in full is CASSRGWGEGYAEQFF. V gene TRBV12-1 combines with J gene TRBJ2-1, with 8 nucleotides matching TRBD2. The DNA ends 1 residue before the CDR3 does, and the rest of the CDR3 is filled in from the germline J gene. This CDR3 contains 16 residues. Germline V gene data show CDR1 as SGHSN and CDR2 as HYEKVE. With V trimmed by 2 bases and J by 3 bases, 8 bases remained unmatched.

A remark on this clone: Mouse germline and gene names are used. The read gets to within 1 residue of the CDR3 end, and the germline J gene fills in the rest. The rearrangement uses TRBV5 and TRBJ1-3; D may be TRBD1 (6 bases). V was pared by 5 bases and J by 0 bases, with 11 bases between. CDR3 size: 15 residues. Germline CDR1 LGHNA, CDR2 YNLKQL (reference sequence). Partial CDR3 DNA: TGTGCCAGCAGCACCGGGACAATTTCTGGAAATACGCTCTAT. Encoded protein: CASSTGTISGNTLY. The entire CDR3 protein reads CASSTGTISGNTLYF.